Below, 28 T cell receptor beta chains from the same sample are listed, as sequenced in a study of T-cell reconstitution after alpha-beta-depleted transplantation in children. Unique molecular identifiers featured in how the TCRbeta library was prepared. Each CDR3 protein gets one entry after TCRdb re-called the PCR reads with MiXCR. The top ten clones hold around 41% of a sample with hundreds of thousands of distinct CDR3 sequences, 15% to 20% of them seen once. Sequences were derived from PBMCs, mostly from graft donor cells, sampled 360 days after TCRalphabeta/CD19-depleted stem cell transplant. These receptors were taken from a male patient under 10 years old who had a stem cell transplant for acute lymphoblastic leukemia, so the T cells may come from the graft donor.

As concerns this clonotype: The CDR3 carries no conserved terminal phenylalanine or tryptophan, so it likely arises from a read error. V usage is TRBV20-1 and J usage is TRBJ2-5; 8 bases match TRBD2. Germline trimming cut 7 bases from V and 4 bases from J; bases unmatched to any gene: 14. CDR1 is DFQATT, CDR2 SNEGSKA, per germline (reference sequence). The CDR3 length is 15 residues. The CDR3 bases are TGCAGTGGTCAGCGAGGGGAGCTAGCGGGAGAGACCCAGTACTCC. Translated, it gives CSGQRGELAGETQYS.

A few counts support this clonotype. This sequence joins TRBV28 and TRBJ2-2, with D perhaps TRBD2 (5 bases). Per germline, CDR1 MDHEN and CDR2 SYDVKM. The CDR3 covers 15 residues. V lost 5 bases, J lost 1 base, and 11 bases lay in between. CDR3 sequence (DNA): TGTGCCAGCAGTATAAGCGGAGGGAACACCGGGGAGCTGTTTTTT. Residues: CASSISGGNTGELFF.

CDR3 coding DNA: TGTGCCAGCAGTCGGACAGGTCGGGGGTTCTTC. This codes for CASSRTGRGFF. The J gene is TRBJ2-1, the V gene TRBV12-3 or TRBV12-4, with 7 bases aligning to TRBD1. The CDR3 covers 11 residues. The V segment lost 5 bases and the J segment 15 bases; nucleotides outside the gene matches: 7.

The V call is TRBV20-1, the J call TRBJ2-1; TRBD2 agrees at 13 bases. Germline loops: CDR1 DFQATT, CDR2 SNEGSKA (reference sequence). The CDR3 spans 18 residues. V was pared by 2 bases and J by 3 bases, with 10 bases of the junction left unmatched. The CDR3 nucleotides read TGCAGTGCTAGATACAGACTAGCGGGAGGCAAGCTCTACAATGAGCAGTTCTTC. The encoded protein is CSARYRLAGGKLYNEQFF.

The chain combines TRBV12-3 or TRBV12-4 with TRBJ1-1, with no clear D. The CDR3 sequence is 16 residues long. Trimming stripped 10 bases from V and 3 bases from J, with 24 bases between. Here the CDR3 DNA reads TGTGCCACGGAGCACGACGTTCACCCGAAGTACACTGAAGCTTTCTTT. Translating gives CATEHDVHPKYTEAFF.

This clonotype appeared a few times. V usage is TRBV2 and J usage is TRBJ2-2, with 7 bases aligning to TRBD1. Germline lookup yields CDR1 SNHLY and CDR2 FYNNEI. With 6 bases clipped from V and 6 bases from J, the junction kept 7 bases outside the gene matches. CDR3 length: 14 residues. The CDR3 sequence is CASRRQGFAGELFF. Here the CDR3 DNA reads TGTGCCAGCAGACGACAGGGTTTTGCCGGGGAGCTGTTTTTT.

There are a few counts of this clonotype. CDR3 sequence (DNA): TGTGCCAGCAGTCCCCGGGACAGGGGGCTCTCTGGAAACACCATATATTTT. Its protein is CASSPRDRGLSGNTIYF. The V call is TRBV6-5, the J call TRBJ1-3, with 12 nucleotides matching TRBD1. The CDR3 spans 17 residues. Germline CDR1 MNHEY, CDR2 SVGAGI. V lost 5 bases, J lost 0 bases, and 5 bases stayed unmatched.

This clonotype was detected many times. The chain combines TRBV6-1 with TRBJ2-3; 8 bases match TRBD1. Germline loops: CDR1 MNHNS, CDR2 SASEGT. The CDR3 runs 14 residues. Germline trimming cut 2 bases from V and 4 bases from J; bases unmatched to any gene: 2. CDR3: CASSERDRSDTQYF. The CDR3 region has the DNA TGTGCCAGCAGTGAACGGGACAGGTCAGATACGCAGTATTTT.

This clonotype was observed many times. The rearrangement links TRBV29-1 to TRBJ2-5, with a weak D call TRBD2 (5 bases). The CDR3 has 18 amino acids. Germline V gene data show CDR1 as SQVTM and CDR2 as ANQGSEA. V was shortened by 2 bases and J by 2 bases, with 24 bases between the two germline ends. The CDR3 loop reads CSVEMAGKTGRSQETQYF. As DNA, the CDR3 is TGCAGCGTTGAAATGGCGGGCAAGACGGGCAGGTCTCAAGAGACCCAGTACTTC.

The chain employs TRBV27 and TRBJ2-1, with D perhaps matching TRBD1 (6 bases). The V gene lost 5 bases and the J gene lost 4 bases, with 21 bases spanning the gap. Germline-derived CDR1 and CDR2 are MNHEY and SMNVEV (reference sequence). The CDR3 runs 17 residues. CDR3 bases: TGTGCCAGCAGTCCCCCAACCGGGACATTCCCTTACAATGAGCAGTTCTTC. It translates to CASSPPTGTFPYNEQFF.

The table lists this clonotype with a few counts. J is TRBJ2-3 and V is TRBV2, with D perhaps matching TRBD2 (6 bases). Trimming left V 4 bases short and J 0 bases short, with 11 bases between. This CDR3 comprises 15 residues. Germline V gene sequence: CDR1 SNHLY, CDR2 FYNNEI. The chain's CDR3 is CASSGGLFSTDTQYF. DNA for the CDR3: TGTGCCAGCAGTGGGGGACTGTTTAGCACAGATACGCAGTATTTT.

At least ten counts were recorded for this clonotype. This chain uses TRBV28 with TRBJ2-1, with TRBD2 matching 11 bases. CDR3 size: 15 residues. The germline V gene has CDR1 MDHEN and CDR2 SYDVKM. The ends lost 6 bases at V and 12 bases at J; junction bases unmatched: 13. CDR3 nucleotide sequence: TGTGCCAGCAGCTCACTAGCGGGAGAGAGTTATAGGCAGTTCTTC. It encodes CASSSLAGESYRQFF.

This clonotype was observed a handful of times. The chain links TRBV28 to TRBJ2-1; 9 nucleotides match TRBD2. J lost 6 bases, V lost 4 bases, and 16 bases had no gene match. The CDR3 contains 18 residues. The germline CDR1 and CDR2 sequences are MDHEN and SYDVKM. The CDR3 protein is CASSSVRLAVTASNEQFF. CDR3 nucleotides: TGTGCCAGCAGTTCCGTGAGACTAGCGGTGACCGCTAGCAATGAGCAGTTCTTC. Based on the CDR3 plus reference TRBV28 and TRBJ2-1, the full variable domain is DVKVTQSSRYLVKRTGEKVFLECVQDMDHENMFWYRQDPGLGLRLIYFSYDVKMKEKGDIPEGYSVSREKKERFSLILESASTNQTSMYLCASSSVRLAVTASNEQFFGPGTRLTVL.

The chain carries TRBV7-3 and TRBJ2-2, with D perhaps TRBD2 (6 bases). V dropped 5 bases and J dropped 3 bases, with 16 bases sitting between them. Germline-derived CDR1 and CDR2 are SGHTA and FQGTGA. There are 16 residues in the CDR3. CDR3 bases: TGTGCCAGCAGCAAACCGACTAGGTCGGACACCGGGGAGCTGTTTTTT. It is translated as CASSKPTRSDTGELFF.

This clonotype turned up a few times. The gene calls are TRBV29-1 and TRBJ2-3; the match to TRBD2 covers 7 bases. Germline lookup yields CDR1 SQVTM and CDR2 ANQGSEA. V was pared by 7 bases and J by 3 bases, with 10 bases of the junction left unmatched. This CDR3 region has 14 residues. The CDR3 loop is CSGERDLGTDTQYF. CDR3 in DNA: TGCAGCGGAGAGCGGGACCTCGGGACAGATACGCAGTATTTT.

This clonotype was seen only a few times. The CDR3 loop is CASSLGAAGQDTQYF. Here the CDR3 DNA reads TGTGCCAGCAGCTTAGGCGCAGCGGGGCAAGATACGCAGTATTTT. V usage is TRBV7-8 and J usage is TRBJ2-3, with 7 bases that match TRBD2. V lost 1 base, J lost 5 bases, and 6 bases stayed unmatched. Looked up from germline, CDR1 is SGHVS and CDR2 is FQNEAQ. This CDR3 has 15 residues.

The V call is TRBV11-1, the J call TRBJ2-7; TRBD1 aligns across 8 bases. V was pared by 5 bases and J by 6 bases, with 18 bases of the junction left unmatched. CDR3 length: 17 residues. The V gene's germline CDR1 is SGHAT and CDR2 FQDESV (reference sequence). CDR3 in amino acids: CASSRIPRDRPRSEQYF. DNA of the CDR3: TGTGCCAGCAGCCGGATACCGCGGGACAGGCCTAGGAGCGAGCAGTACTTC.

This clonotype was counted between two and nine times. This chain uses TRBV6-5 with TRBJ2-1; tentatively, D is TRBD1 (5 bases). Germline V lookup: CDR1 MNHEY, CDR2 SVGAGI. V dropped 3 bases and J dropped 6 bases, with 15 bases sitting between them. The CDR3 has 15 residues. The CDR3 region has the DNA TGTGCCAGCAGTTATAGGGGTCAAGCCCCCAATGAGCAGTTCTTC. Its protein product is CASSYRGQAPNEQFF.

This clonotype has more than one count but fewer than ten. The rearrangement joins TRBV6-2 or TRBV6-3 to TRBJ2-3, with 10 nucleotides matching TRBD2. The CDR3 totals 16 residues. Germline V lookup: CDR1 MNHEY, CDR2 SVGEGT. The V gene end was trimmed by 4 bases and the J gene end by 1 base; junction bases not matched to a gene: 5. The CDR3 loop is CASSSSGRVGTDTQYF. The CDR3 nucleotides are TGTGCCAGCAGTTCCAGCGGGAGGGTTGGCACAGATACGCAGTATTTT.

V gene TRBV6-5 combines with J gene TRBJ2-7, with D perhaps assigned TRBD1 or TRBD2 (5 bases each). From germline, CDR1 is MNHEY and CDR2 SVGAGI. The CDR3 is 14 amino acids. Trimming cost V 2 bases and J 3 bases, with 11 bases left between them. CDR3 protein: CASSYGGAGYEQYF. Here the CDR3 DNA reads TGTGCCAGCAGTTACGGGGGAGCCGGCTACGAGCAGTACTTC.

This clonotype was counted between two and nine times. The chain employs TRBV5-1 and TRBJ2-4, with 14 bases matching TRBD2. Trimming at V came to 4 bases and at J to 0 bases, leaving 6 bases not matched to a gene. The CDR3 length is 18 residues. The germline V gene encodes CDR1 SGHRS and CDR2 YFSETQ. The CDR3 here is CASSLGTSGSQAKNIQYF. CDR3 coding DNA: TGCGCCAGCAGCCTCGGGACTAGCGGGAGTCAAGCCAAAAACATTCAGTACTTC.

This chain uses TRBV27 with TRBJ1-2; unclear D gene. The germline gives CDR1 MNHEY, CDR2 SMNVEV (reference sequence). This CDR3 has 15 amino acids. Trimming pared 4 bases from V and 4 bases from J, leaving 16 bases between. The CDR3 DNA is TGTGCCAGCAGTTCACTTACCGGTGTTGGCTATGGCTACACCTTC. This translates into CASSSLTGVGYGYTF.

This sequence joins TRBV5-1 and TRBJ2-5, with a possible D match to TRBD1 (6 bases). V was pared by 4 bases and J by 4 bases, with 20 bases between. Per the germline V gene, CDR1 is SGHRS and CDR2 is YFSETQ. The CDR3 is 16 residues long. CDR3: CASSPQGTFGAETQYF. The CDR3 DNA is TGCGCCAGCAGCCCCCAGGGGACGTTTGGGGCAGAGACCCAGTACTTC.

This sequence joins TRBV15 and TRBJ2-7; the match to TRBD1 covers 7 bases. With V trimmed by 1 base and J by 0 bases, 9 bases remained unmatched. CDR1 and CDR2 from the germline V gene are LNHNV and YYDKDF (reference sequence). CDR3 size: 17 residues. DNA of the CDR3: TGTGCCACCAGCAGAGGTCCCGGGACAGTGAGCTCCTACGAGCAGTACTTC. This sequence encodes CATSRGPGTVSSYEQYF. The full variable domain, its missing parts supplied by reference TRBV15 and TRBJ2-7, is DAMVIQNPRYQVTQFGKPVTLSCSQTLNHNVMYWYQQKSSQAPKLLFHYYDKDFNNEADTPDNFQSRRPNTSFCFLDIRSPGLGDTAMYLCATSRGPGTVSSYEQYFGPGTRLTVT.

On this clonotype itself: One end of the junction does not line up with germline, which may come from a read error. The chain carries TRBV20-1 and TRBJ2-1, with D possibly TRBD1 on 5 matching bases. The CDR3 length is 15 residues. Germline CDR1 reads DFQATT; CDR2 reads SNEGSKA (reference sequence). CDR3 in DNA: TGCTGTGCTATGTACGACAGCCTCCTCAAAAATGAGCAGTTCTTC. Protein: CCAMYDSLLKNEQFF.

This clonotype turned up a few times. The V and J genes are TRBV11-1 and TRBJ2-7, with 9 bases lining up with TRBD2. Germline V gene data show CDR1 as SGHAT and CDR2 as FQDESV (reference sequence). With V trimmed by 5 bases and J by 6 bases, 8 bases remained unmatched. The CDR3 spans 14 residues. CDR3 in DNA: TGTGCCAGCAGCGGGCTAGCGGGGTCTCGCGAGCAGTACTTC. The encoded protein is CASSGLAGSREQYF.

This clonotype was recorded at least ten times. The rearrangement links TRBV7-9 to TRBJ1-5; 8 bases agree with TRBD1. V was pared by 5 bases and J by 0 bases, with 6 bases of the junction left unmatched. The CDR3 spans 16 residues. Germline CDR1 SEHNR, CDR2 FQNEAQ (reference sequence). CDR3 loop: CASSPGGASSNQPQHF. The CDR3 DNA follows: TGTGCCAGCAGCCCAGGGGGCGCCAGTAGCAATCAGCCCCAGCATTTT.

Note on this clonotype: Sequence at one end of the junction differs from germline and may be a read error. This chain connects TRBV5-6 to TRBJ2-3, with D uncertain. This CDR3 region has 14 residues. Germline V lookup: CDR1 SGHDT, CDR2 YYEEEE. The CDR3 sequence: CASGLNGGTDTQYF. The CDR3 DNA reads as TGTGCCAGCGGCTTAAATGGTGGCACAGATACGCAGTATTTT.